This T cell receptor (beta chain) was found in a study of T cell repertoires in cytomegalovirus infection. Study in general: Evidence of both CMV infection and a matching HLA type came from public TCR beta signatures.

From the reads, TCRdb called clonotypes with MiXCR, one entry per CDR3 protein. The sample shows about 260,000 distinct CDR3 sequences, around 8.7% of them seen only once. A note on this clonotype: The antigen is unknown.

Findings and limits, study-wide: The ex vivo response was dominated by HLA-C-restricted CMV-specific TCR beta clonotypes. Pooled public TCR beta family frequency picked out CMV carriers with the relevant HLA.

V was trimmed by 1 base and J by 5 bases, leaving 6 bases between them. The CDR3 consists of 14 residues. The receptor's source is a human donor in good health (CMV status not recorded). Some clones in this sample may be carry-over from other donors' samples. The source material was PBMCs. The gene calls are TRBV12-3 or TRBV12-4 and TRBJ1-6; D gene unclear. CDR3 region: CASSLEGNNSPLHF. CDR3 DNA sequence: TGTGCCAGCAGTTTAGAAGGGAATAATTCACCCCTCCACTTT.